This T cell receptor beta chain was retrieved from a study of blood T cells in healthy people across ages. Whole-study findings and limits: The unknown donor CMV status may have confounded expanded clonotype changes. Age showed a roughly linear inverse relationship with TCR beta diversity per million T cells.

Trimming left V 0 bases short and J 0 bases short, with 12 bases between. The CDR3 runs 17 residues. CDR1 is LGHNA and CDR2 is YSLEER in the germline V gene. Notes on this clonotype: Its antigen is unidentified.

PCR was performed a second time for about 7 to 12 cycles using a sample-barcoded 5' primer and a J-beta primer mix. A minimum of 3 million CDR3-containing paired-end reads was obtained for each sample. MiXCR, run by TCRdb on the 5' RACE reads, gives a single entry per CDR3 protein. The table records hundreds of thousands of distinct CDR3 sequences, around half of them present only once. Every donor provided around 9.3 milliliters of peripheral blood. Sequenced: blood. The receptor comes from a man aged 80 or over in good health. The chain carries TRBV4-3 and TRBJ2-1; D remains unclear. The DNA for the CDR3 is TGCGCCAGCAGCCAAGATGGAAGAGCGAGCTCCTACAATGAGCAGTTCTTC. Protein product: CASSQDGRASSYNEQFF.